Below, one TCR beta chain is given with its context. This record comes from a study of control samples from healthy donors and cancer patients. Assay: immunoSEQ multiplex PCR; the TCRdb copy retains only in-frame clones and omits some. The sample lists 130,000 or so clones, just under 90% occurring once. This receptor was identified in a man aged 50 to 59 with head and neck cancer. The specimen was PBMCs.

In DNA form, the CDR3 reads TGTGCCAGCAGCGGGCCCCAAGGGGATCGGCCCCAGCATTTT. It translates to CASSGPQGDRPQHF. The V gene is TRBV28, the J gene TRBJ1-5; maybe TRBD1 (5 bases). The CDR3 has 14 amino acids. Germline CDR1 MDHEN, CDR2 SYDVKM. Deletions cut 6 bases from V and 9 bases from J, with 18 bases between.